One sample yielded the 22 T cell receptor beta chains listed below, sequenced in a study of cytotoxic CD8 clonotypes in ibrutinib-treated CLL. Clones were read by immunoSEQ multiplex PCR, and TCRdb kept only the in-frame ones, dropping some. The table includes 300,000 to 350,000 clones, more than 65% detected once. This sample comprised PBMCs, obtained before ibrutinib treatment. The receptors derive from a human donor with chronic lymphocytic leukemia.

The chain recombines TRBV30 with TRBJ2-7, with D perhaps matching TRBD1 or TRBD2 (5 bases each). Germline CDR1 reads GTSNPN; CDR2 reads SVGIG (reference sequence). V lost 3 bases and J lost 3, with 12 bases in between. The CDR3 extends over 13 amino acids. CDR3 residues: CAWRSGRNYEQYF. CDR3 bases: TGTGCCTGGAGGTCGGGACGGAACTACGAGCAGTACTTC.

The J gene is TRBJ2-7, the V gene TRBV7-2; the D is unclear. CDR1 is SGHTA, CDR2 FQGNSA, per germline. CDR3 length equals 13 residues. V was shortened by 3 bases and J by 11 bases, with 17 bases between the two germline ends. The CDR3, as DNA: TGTGCCAGCAGCTTTAGACTGGAGTCGTGGGAGTACTTC. Protein: CASSFRLESWEYF.

A remark on this clone: The sample carries other DNA sequences with the same CDR3. The genes are TRBV4-1 and TRBJ2-7, with TRBD2 matching over 10 bases. Germline CDR1 is MGHRA and CDR2 is YSYEKL. There are 16 residues in the CDR3. V was pared by 1 base and J by 2 bases, with 5 bases of the junction left unmatched. CDR3 sequence: CASSQGGLAGAYEQYF. The CDR3 DNA reads TGCGCCAGCAGCCAAGGAGGGCTAGCGGGAGCCTACGAGCAGTACTTC.

This clone was recorded once. The J gene is TRBJ1-1, the V gene TRBV29-1, with 10 bases matching TRBD1. With 6 bases clipped from V and 4 bases from J, the junction kept 8 bases outside the gene matches. The CDR3 has 14 residues. Per germline, CDR1 SQVTM and CDR2 ANQGSEA. CDR3 residues: CSVAGTGEGTEAFF. Here the CDR3 DNA reads TGCAGCGTCGCCGGGACAGGGGAGGGCACTGAAGCTTTCTTT.

The rearrangement joins TRBV6-1 to TRBJ2-3; D is uncertain. The CDR3 has 13 residues. V was cut by 6 bases and J by 2 bases, with 9 bases left in between. The germline gives CDR1 MNHNS, CDR2 SASEGT. In DNA form, the CDR3 reads TGTGCCAGCAGACCAGCCTCCACAGATACGCAGTATTTT. The encoded protein is CASRPASTDTQYF.

CDR3 sequence: CASSKGRSGYEQFF. CDR3 DNA sequence: TGTGCCAGTAGCAAAGGACGGAGTGGTTATGAGCAGTTCTTC. The genes are TRBV19 and TRBJ2-1; the D is unclear. Germline V CDR1 and CDR2: LNHDA, SQIVND (reference sequence). Trimming shortened V by 6 bases and J by 8 bases, and 17 bases separated the two germline ends. This CDR3 has 14 amino acids.

The chain couples TRBV23-1 to TRBJ2-3, with TRBD1 as a possible D gene (5 bases). TRBV23-1 is an open reading frame, and its role is uncertain. V lost 2 bases and J lost 0, with 9 bases in between. The CDR3 runs 15 residues. The CDR3 spells CASSQGGASTDTQYF. CDR3 nucleotide sequence: TGCGCCAGCAGTCAAGGTGGGGCCAGCACAGATACGCAGTATTTT.

The rearrangement joins TRBV5-4 to TRBJ2-1; 7 nucleotides match TRBD2. Germline loops: CDR1 SGHNT, CDR2 YYREEE (reference sequence). Trimming took 3 bases from V and 6 from J; bases not matched to a gene: 15. The CDR3 runs to 17 residues. CDR3 nucleotide sequence: TGTGCCAGCAGCTCACCTTCGGGGCGGGAGACTTTCAATGAGCAGTTCTTC. Amino acid sequence: CASSSPSGRETFNEQFF.

The rearrangement links TRBV5-1 to TRBJ2-1; D possibly matches TRBD1 or TRBD2 (6 bases each). V was clipped by 3 bases and J by 2 bases, with 12 bases between them. CDR1 and CDR2 from the germline V gene are SGHRS and YFSETQ. The CDR3 totals 15 residues. CDR3 nucleotides: TGCGCCAGCAGCTCGGGGGCTACCACCTACAATGAGCAGTTCTTC. This codes for CASSSGATTYNEQFF.

Written as DNA, the CDR3 is TGTGCCACCAGCAGACGCGGCGGGAGAGTGGCAGATACGCAGTATTTT. Translated: CATSRRGGRVADTQYF. V usage is TRBV15 and J usage is TRBJ2-3; 7 nucleotides match TRBD2. Germline values: CDR1 LNHNV, CDR2 YYDKDF (reference sequence). This CDR3 has 16 residues. V lost 2 bases to trimming and J lost 4 bases; unmatched junction nucleotides: 9.

This chain connects TRBV2 to TRBJ2-1; 7 nucleotides line up with TRBD2. The ends lost 2 bases at V and 9 bases at J; junction bases unmatched: 10. Per germline, CDR1 SNHLY and CDR2 FYNNEI. The CDR3 sequence is 15 residues long. DNA of the CDR3: TGTGCCAGCAGTGAAAAGAGTGGGAGGGCCGGTGAGCAGTTCTTC. It yields the protein CASSEKSGRAGEQFF.

This clone appeared a single time. The J gene is TRBJ1-5, the V gene TRBV2; no clear D. V dropped 3 bases and J dropped 13 bases, with 16 bases sitting between them. The CDR3 covers 13 residues. The germline CDR1 and CDR2 sequences are SNHLY and FYNNEI. The CDR3 nucleotides read TGTGCCAGCAGTGAGATTTCGACTGGCGGTCAGCATTTT. It codes for CASSEISTGGQHF.

The rearrangement joins TRBV7-9 to TRBJ1-4; D may be TRBD1 (5 bases). Trimming removed 3 bases at V and 7 bases at J, with 15 bases between. CDR3 size: 15 residues. CDR1 is SEHNR, CDR2 FQNEAQ, per germline (reference sequence). CDR3 in DNA: TGTGCCAGCAGCTTGTTCACGGTGGGGACTGAAAAACTGTTTTTT. This encodes CASSLFTVGTEKLFF. Full variable domain (missing parts from reference TRBV7-9 and TRBJ1-4): DTGVSQNPRHKITKRGQNVTFRCDPISEHNRLYWYRQTLGQGPEFLTYFQNEAQLEKSRLLSDRFSAERPKGSFSTLEIQRTEQGDSAMYLCASSLFTVGTEKLFFGSGTQLSVL.

The V gene is TRBV28, the J gene TRBJ2-3; the D is unclear. The CDR3 is made up of 13 amino acids. Germline CDR1 MDHEN, CDR2 SYDVKM. The V gene lost 2 bases and the J gene lost 3 bases, with 6 bases spanning the gap. The CDR3 nucleotides read TGTGCCAGCAGTTTAACAGCTACAGATACGCAGTATTTT. Translation: CASSLTATDTQYF.

This clone occurred once. The chain carries TRBV10-3 and TRBJ2-1, with 8 bases fitting TRBD1. Germline CDR1 reads ENHRY; CDR2 reads SYGVKD. Trimming at V came to 3 bases and at J to 3 bases, leaving 4 bases not matched to a gene. The CDR3 has 15 residues. This CDR3 is CAISDPGGDYNEQFF. CDR3 bases: TGTGCCATCAGTGACCCAGGGGGCGACTACAATGAGCAGTTCTTC.

As DNA, the CDR3 is TGTGCCAGTAGTGTCCTAGCGGGAGACTCCTTGTACGAGCAGTACTTC. Protein: CASSVLAGDSLYEQYF. The rearrangement uses TRBV19 and TRBJ2-7, with 10 positions matching TRBD2. Germline CDR1 is LNHDA and CDR2 is SQIVND (reference sequence). The CDR3 consists of 16 residues. J was trimmed by 4 bases and V by 5 bases; bases with no gene match: 11.

The chain recombines TRBV4-3 with TRBJ2-4; TRBD1 matches at 8 bases. The length of the CDR3 is 13 residues. Germline CDR1 is LGHNA and CDR2 is YSLEER. The V segment lost 5 bases and the J segment 7 bases; nucleotides outside the gene matches: 4. CDR3 DNA sequence: TGCGCCAGCAGCAAGGACAGGGTCAACATTCAGTACTTC. Residues: CASSKDRVNIQYF.

The chain joins TRBV18 to TRBJ1-5; 7 bases fit TRBD1. With 3 bases clipped from V and 6 bases from J, the junction kept 5 bases outside the gene matches. The CDR3 loop spans 14 amino acids. CDR1 is KGHSH and CDR2 is LQKENI in the germline V gene. Here the CDR3 DNA reads TGTGCCAGCTCACCCTTACAGGGGAGTCAGCCCCAGCATTTT. Encoded protein: CASSPLQGSQPQHF.

This rearrangement joins TRBV4-3 to TRBJ2-2; D not certain. Germline lookup yields CDR1 LGHNA and CDR2 YSLEER. The CDR3 spans 13 residues. Trimming removed 8 bases at V and 6 bases at J, with 13 bases between. In nucleotides, the CDR3 is TGCGCCAGCTGCACCCCGCCCGCCGGGGAGCTGTTTTTT. Protein: CASCTPPAGELFF.

This sequence joins TRBV9 and TRBJ2-7; 8 bases match TRBD1. CDR1 is SGDLS and CDR2 is YYNGEE in the germline V gene. CDR3 length: 14 residues. The V and J ends lost 4 bases and 3 bases, in that order; junction bases with no gene match: 6. Here the CDR3 reads CASSPRDRSYEQYF. The CDR3 coding sequence is TGTGCCAGCAGCCCCCGGGACAGGAGCTACGAGCAGTACTTC.

As DNA, the CDR3 is TGTGCCAGCAGCTTACCAGGGACAGGGGACAATGAGCAGTTCTTC. Translation: CASSLPGTGDNEQFF. The genes are TRBV5-4 and TRBJ2-1; 10 bases agree with TRBD1. The CDR3 has 15 residues. Germline V gives CDR1 SGHNT, CDR2 YYREEE (reference sequence). V lost 2 bases to trimming and J lost 5 bases; unmatched junction nucleotides: 4.

This clone was detected only a few times. V gene TRBV18 combines with J gene TRBJ2-7; D remains unclear. Germline V gene lookup returns CDR1 KGHSH and CDR2 LQKENI. The V end was cut by 0 bases, the J end by 2 bases, with 11 bases between. CDR3 size: 15 residues. The CDR3 DNA follows: TGTGCCAGCTCACCACCGTTGTCAATTGCCTACGAGCAGTACTTC. This codes for CASSPPLSIAYEQYF.